What follows are 26 T cell receptor beta chains derived from one specimen sequenced in a study of OX40 agonist ivuxolimab in advanced cancers. TCRdb's table, derived via immunoSEQ multiplex PCR, lists solely in-frame clones and lacks some. The sample lists about 67,000 clones, approximately 81% occurring once. The source material was CD4+ or CD8+ T cells sorted from blood, sampled in a trial of the OX40 agonist ivuxolimab. The receptors were sampled from an adult with an advanced solid tumor such as melanoma, head and neck, liver or kidney cancer.

This clone was seen a few times. The CDR3 here is CAARDSEVPDTQYF. The CDR3 DNA follows: TGTGCCGCTCGAGACTCTGAGGTCCCAGATACGCAGTATTTT. The chain uses TRBV10-3 and TRBJ2-3, with unresolved D. Germline lookup yields CDR1 ENHRY and CDR2 SYGVKD. Trimming stripped 11 bases from V and 4 bases from J, with 19 bases between. The CDR3 loop spans 14 amino acids.

The chain uses TRBV2 and TRBJ2-1, with D maybe TRBD2 (5 bases). V gave up 5 bases and J gave up 13 bases, with 18 bases separating them. This CDR3 region has 13 residues. Germline CDR1 SNHLY, CDR2 FYNNEI. The CDR3 coding sequence is TGTGCCAGCAGTCCCTTACCGGACTCTCGACAGTTCTTC. It encodes CASSPLPDSRQFF.

This chain links TRBV13 with TRBJ2-7, with 11 bases aligning to TRBD1. Looked up from germline, CDR1 is PRHDT and CDR2 is FYEKMQ (reference sequence). There are 15 residues in the CDR3. V was pared by 0 bases and J by 5 bases, with 3 bases of the junction left unmatched. The CDR3 sequence is CASSLGDRGLNEQYF. The DNA of the CDR3 is TGTGCCAGCAGCTTAGGGGACAGGGGGCTCAACGAGCAGTACTTC.

The gene calls are TRBV28 and TRBJ1-2; D is uncertain. The CDR3 contains 14 residues. The V end lost 4 bases, the J end lost 4 bases, and 13 bases lay between the germline ends. Germline V gives CDR1 MDHEN, CDR2 SYDVKM. CDR3: CASSYGPRGYGYTF. CDR3 in DNA: TGTGCCAGCAGTTACGGACCCAGAGGCTATGGCTACACCTTC.

V usage is TRBV7-2 and J usage is TRBJ1-1; no reliable D call. This CDR3 region has 16 residues. Trimming removed 1 base at V and 6 bases at J, with 18 bases between. The germline V gene encodes CDR1 SGHTA and CDR2 FQGNSA. Here the CDR3 reads CASSLGRGPAKAEAFF. In DNA form, the CDR3 reads TGTGCCAGCAGCTTAGGAAGAGGTCCCGCGAAGGCTGAAGCTTTCTTT.

This chain uses TRBV7-9 with TRBJ1-1; weak D call: TRBD1 (5 bases). V lost 5 bases, J lost 1 base, and 14 bases lay in between. The CDR3 extends over 15 amino acids. Per germline, CDR1 SEHNR and CDR2 FQNEAQ (reference sequence). CDR3 coding DNA: TGTGCCAGCAGCGCCTACCGGGACGGGAACACTGAAGCTTTCTTT. The encoded protein is CASSAYRDGNTEAFF.

A few counts support this clone. The chain combines TRBV25-1 with TRBJ1-6, with unresolved D. The CDR3 has 14 residues. The germline V gene encodes CDR1 MGHDK and CDR2 SYGVNS. Trimming left V 2 bases short and J 5 bases short, with 7 bases between. For the CDR3, the DNA is TGTGCCAGCAGTGAAGGGCGGAATAATTCACCCCTCCACTTT. It translates to CASSEGRNNSPLHF.

The genes are TRBV7-2 and TRBJ2-5, with D possibly matching TRBD2 (5 bases). Germline-derived CDR1 and CDR2 are SGHTA and FQGNSA. Trimming pared 7 bases from V and 3 bases from J, leaving 15 bases between. This CDR3 has 14 amino acids. The CDR3 loop is CASTNWRAEETQYF. The CDR3 nucleotides are TGTGCCAGCACCAACTGGCGGGCCGAAGAGACCCAGTACTTC.

This clone was picked up one time. Sequence at one end of the junction differs from germline and may be a read error. This rearrangement joins TRBV7-7 to TRBJ2-2; the D gene is possibly TRBD1 (5 bases). In germline, CDR1 is SSHAT, CDR2 FNYEAQ (reference sequence). CDR3 length: 14 residues. The CDR3: CASSPDRTTGELFF. CDR3 sequence (DNA): TGTGCTAGCAGCCCAGACAGAACAACCGGGGAGCTGTTTTTT.

The chain has TRBV7-2 and TRBJ2-1, with 14 bases fitting TRBD2. CDR1 and CDR2 (germline): SGHTA, FQGNSA. The CDR3 extends over 15 amino acids. V lost 1 base, J lost 10 bases, and 3 bases stayed unmatched. CDR3 nucleotides: TGTGCCAGCAGCTTAGAAGGGACTAGCGGGAGAGAGCAGTTCTTC. Translated: CASSLEGTSGREQFF.

The genes are TRBV6-5 and TRBJ1-2, with TRBD1 as a possible D gene (6 bases). The CDR3 spans 15 residues. CDR1 is MNHEY and CDR2 is SVGAGI in the germline V gene. Trimming shortened V by 2 bases and J by 2 bases, and 12 bases separated the two germline ends. CDR3 DNA: TGTGCCAGCAGTTACCGTGGGGGGCGGAACTATGGCTACACCTTC. Its protein is CASSYRGGRNYGYTF.

CDR3 nucleotide sequence: TGTGCCAGCACTTCTGGCGTACAGGGTGAATCACCCCTCCACTTT. It codes for CASTSGVQGESPLHF. The chain uses TRBV27 and TRBJ1-6; D is perhaps TRBD1 (6 bases). Germline values: CDR1 MNHEY, CDR2 SMNVEV (reference sequence). The V end lost 7 bases, the J end lost 10 bases, and 20 bases lay between the germline ends. The CDR3 runs to 15 residues.

The V call is TRBV6-1, the J call TRBJ2-7; TRBD2 matches 9 bases. The V segment lost 2 bases and the J segment 0 bases; nucleotides outside the gene matches: 11. The CDR3 has 18 amino acids. Germline CDR1 is MNHNS and CDR2 is SASEGT. The CDR3 DNA reads TGTGCCAGCAGTGAAATGCGGTGGGGCGGGAGGGCCTCCTACGAGCAGTACTTC. It specifies CASSEMRWGGRASYEQYF.

This clone was counted once. The chain uses TRBV5-1 and TRBJ2-2, with 10 positions matching TRBD2. With 2 bases clipped from V and 7 bases from J, the junction kept 5 bases outside the gene matches. The CDR3 runs to 15 residues. Germline V gene lookup returns CDR1 SGHRS and CDR2 YFSETQ. DNA of the CDR3: TGCGCCAGCAGCTTCCAGGCTAGCGGGAGCGGGGAGCTGTTTTTT. As protein: CASSFQASGSGELFF.

The CDR3, as DNA: TGTGCCAGCAAAAAGGGAAGCAACCAAGAGACCCAGTACTTC. Amino acid sequence: CASKKGSNQETQYF. The chain employs TRBV7-9 and TRBJ2-5; D gene uncertain. The CDR3 sequence is 14 residues long. With 7 bases removed from V and 0 bases from J, the gap between germline ends came to 12 bases. The germline V gene has CDR1 SEHNR and CDR2 FQNEAQ (reference sequence).

The rearrangement links TRBV2 to TRBJ2-2, with 11 nucleotides matching TRBD2. The V segment lost 6 bases and the J segment 8 bases; nucleotides outside the gene matches: 8. This CDR3 has 15 amino acids. CDR1 is SNHLY, CDR2 FYNNEI, per germline. The CDR3 loop reads CASSPSGRTTGELFF. Here the CDR3 DNA reads TGTGCCAGCAGCCCTAGCGGGAGGACCACGGGGGAGCTGTTTTTT.

The chain employs TRBV7-8 and TRBJ1-5; maybe TRBD1 (6 bases). CDR1 is SGHVS and CDR2 is FQNEAQ in the germline V gene. The CDR3 length is 15 residues. Trimming left V 5 bases short and J 0 bases short, with 11 bases between. CDR3 in DNA: TGTGCCAGCAGCACTCACAGGGATAGCAATCAGCCCCAGCATTTT. Amino acids: CASSTHRDSNQPQHF.

This chain uses TRBV7-2 with TRBJ1-6; D may be TRBD1 (6 bases). This CDR3 is built from 13 residues. With 5 bases removed from V and 10 bases from J, the gap between germline ends came to 12 bases. Germline values: CDR1 SGHTA, CDR2 FQGNSA. The DNA of the CDR3 is TGTGCCAGCAGCCGCAGGGGAACGTCACCCCTCCACTTT. Encoded protein: CASSRRGTSPLHF.

This chain's CDR3 is CASSRPDGDYEQYF. CDR3 nucleotides: TGCGCCAGCAGCAGACCCGACGGTGACTACGAGCAGTACTTC. J is TRBJ2-7 and V is TRBV5-1; no clear D. With 4 bases removed from V and 3 bases from J, the gap between germline ends came to 14 bases. The CDR3 sequence is 14 residues long. CDR1 SGHRS and CDR2 YFSETQ come from the germline V gene.

This clone was recorded only once. This chain joins TRBV7-3 and TRBJ2-7; a weak D match, TRBD2 (5 bases). Trimming shortened V by 5 bases and J by 5 bases, and 19 bases separated the two germline ends. The CDR3 extends over 15 amino acids. Germline values: CDR1 SGHTA, CDR2 FQGTGA. CDR3 amino acids: CASSPGSSRSDEQYF. The CDR3 bases are TGTGCCAGCAGCCCCGGGTCAAGCCGTAGCGACGAGCAGTACTTC.

This clone was recorded only once. This chain links TRBV18 with TRBJ1-5; a weak D match, TRBD1 (5 bases). This CDR3 spans 13 amino acids. Trimming took 6 bases from V and 7 from J, leaving 13 bases between them. Germline CDR1 is KGHSH and CDR2 is LQKENI. Written as DNA, the CDR3 is TGTGCCAGCTCCAAGACAGAACAACAGCCCCAGCATTTT. This encodes CASSKTEQQPQHF.

The rearrangement links TRBV6-5 to TRBJ2-7, with D perhaps TRBD1 (6 bases). This CDR3 has 11 residues. V gave up 7 bases and J gave up 5 bases, with 9 bases separating them. Germline V gene sequence: CDR1 MNHEY, CDR2 SVGAGI. CDR3: CASIRTDEQYF. The CDR3 bases are TGTGCCAGCATCCGGACAGACGAGCAGTACTTC.

The rearrangement joins TRBV7-8 to TRBJ2-7; possibly TRBD2 for D (5 bases). Germline assignment: CDR1 SGHVS and CDR2 FQNEAQ. Trimming cost V 2 bases and J 12 bases, with 17 bases left between them. The CDR3 loop spans 13 amino acids. Here the CDR3 DNA reads TGTGCCAGCAGCTTAAGGTTCGGGGAATTGGGGTACTTC. Its protein is CASSLRFGELGYF.

The chain carries TRBV6-5 and TRBJ1-5; D uncertain. The CDR3 is 14 residues long. Trimming left V 2 bases short and J 6 bases short, with 11 bases between. The germline V gene has CDR1 MNHEY and CDR2 SVGAGI. CDR3 amino acids: CASSYPPLSQPQHF. The DNA for the CDR3 is TGTGCCAGCAGTTACCCCCCGTTGAGTCAGCCCCAGCATTTT.

The rearrangement links TRBV7-8 to TRBJ1-5, with 12 bases aligning to TRBD1. This CDR3 is built from 20 residues. Germline trimming cut 5 bases from V and 2 bases from J; bases unmatched to any gene: 16. Germline CDR1 reads SGHVS; CDR2 reads FQNEAQ. The CDR3 coding sequence is TGTGCCAGCAGCCTACGCTACCCGGGACAGGGGGCCCTGGGCAATCAGCCCCAGCATTTT. Translation: CASSLRYPGQGALGNQPQHF.

J is TRBJ2-5 and V is TRBV9; 10 bases match TRBD2. Germline CDR1 is SGDLS and CDR2 is YYNGEE. V shed 0 bases, J shed 5 bases, and the junction held 7 bases outside the gene matches. The CDR3 has 16 residues. The CDR3 bases are TGTGCCAGCAGCGTAGTTGCTAGCGGGGGTTCCGAGACCCAGTACTTC. Its translation is CASSVVASGGSETQYF.